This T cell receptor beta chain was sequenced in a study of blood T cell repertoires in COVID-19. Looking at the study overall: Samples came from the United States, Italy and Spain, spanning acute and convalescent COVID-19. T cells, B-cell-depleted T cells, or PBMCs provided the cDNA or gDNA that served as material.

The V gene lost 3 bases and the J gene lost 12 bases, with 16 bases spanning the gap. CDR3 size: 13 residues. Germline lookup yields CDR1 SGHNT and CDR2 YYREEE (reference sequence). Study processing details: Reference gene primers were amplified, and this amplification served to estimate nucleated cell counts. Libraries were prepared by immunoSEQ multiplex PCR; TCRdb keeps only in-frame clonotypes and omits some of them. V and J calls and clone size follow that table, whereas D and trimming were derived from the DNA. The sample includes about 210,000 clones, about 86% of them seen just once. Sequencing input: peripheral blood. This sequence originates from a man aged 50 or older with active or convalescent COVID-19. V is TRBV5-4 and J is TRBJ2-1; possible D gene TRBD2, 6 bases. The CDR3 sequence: CASSSGTPGRQFF. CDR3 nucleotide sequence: TGTGCCAGCAGCTCCGGGACCCCCGGGAGGCAGTTCTTC.